This TCR beta chain emerged from a study of T-cell memory formation after mild COVID-19. 5'RACE, which relied on constant-segment primers, yielded TCR alpha and TCR beta cDNA libraries carrying sample barcodes and UMIs. TCRdb itself ran the 5' RACE reads through MiXCR, one entry per CDR3 protein. The data show around 340,000 distinct CDR3 sequences, more than 15% seen once. This clonotype came up many times. Its cognate antigen is unknown. General study results and limits: The main location of contracting CD4+ clones was CM and EM, and that of contracting CD8+ clones was EMRA. Memory from before infection featured some responding clones, which suggests cross-reactive memory joined.

The sequence was obtained from a man between 18 and 29 years old who had mild COVID-19 (a few samples of this study predate the infection). Cell type and time point are not known. The specimen was PBMCs or a T cell subset sorted from them (not recorded which).

CDR3 in DNA: TGTGCCAGCAGCCCTTACAGGGAATTCTACGAGCAGTACTTC. As protein: CASSPYREFYEQYF. The V call is TRBV7-2, the J call TRBJ2-7, with TRBD1 as a possible D gene (6 bases). V lost 5 bases and J lost 3, with 14 bases in between. Germline V CDR1 and CDR2: SGHTA, FQGNSA. This CDR3 has 14 residues.